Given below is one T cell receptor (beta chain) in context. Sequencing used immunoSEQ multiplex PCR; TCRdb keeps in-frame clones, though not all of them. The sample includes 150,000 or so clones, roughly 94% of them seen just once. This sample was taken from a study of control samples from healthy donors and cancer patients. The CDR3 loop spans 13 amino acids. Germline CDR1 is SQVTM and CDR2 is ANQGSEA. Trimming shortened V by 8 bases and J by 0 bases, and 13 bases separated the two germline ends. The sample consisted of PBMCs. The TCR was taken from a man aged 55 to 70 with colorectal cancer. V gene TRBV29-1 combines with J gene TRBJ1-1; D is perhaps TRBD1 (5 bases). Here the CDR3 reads CSTSRQLNTEAFF. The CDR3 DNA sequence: TGCAGCACGTCGAGACAGCTGAACACTGAAGCTTTCTTT.